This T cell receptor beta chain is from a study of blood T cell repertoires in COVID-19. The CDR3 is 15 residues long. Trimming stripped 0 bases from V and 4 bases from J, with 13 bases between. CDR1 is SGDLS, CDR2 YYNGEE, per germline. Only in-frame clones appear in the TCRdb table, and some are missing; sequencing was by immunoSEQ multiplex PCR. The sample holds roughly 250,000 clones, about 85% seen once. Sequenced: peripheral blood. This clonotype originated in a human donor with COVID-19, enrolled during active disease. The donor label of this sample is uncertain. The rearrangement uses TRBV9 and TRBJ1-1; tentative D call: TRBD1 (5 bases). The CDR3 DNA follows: TGTGCCAGCAGCGTAGGTGGTTCAGGGCTCACTGAAGCTTTCTTT. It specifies CASSVGGSGLTEAFF.